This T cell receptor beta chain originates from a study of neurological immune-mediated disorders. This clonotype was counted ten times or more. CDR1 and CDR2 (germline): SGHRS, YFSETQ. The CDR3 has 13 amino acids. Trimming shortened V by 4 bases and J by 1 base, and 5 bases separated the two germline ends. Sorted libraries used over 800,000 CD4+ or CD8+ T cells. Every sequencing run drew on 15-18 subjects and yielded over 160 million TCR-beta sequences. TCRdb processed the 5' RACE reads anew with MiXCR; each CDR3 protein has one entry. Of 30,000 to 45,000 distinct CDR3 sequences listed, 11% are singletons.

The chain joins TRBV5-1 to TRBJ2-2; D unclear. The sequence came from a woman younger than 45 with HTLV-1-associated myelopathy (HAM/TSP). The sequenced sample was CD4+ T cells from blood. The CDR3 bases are TGCGCCAGCAGCCTACTGAACACCGGGGAGCTGTTTTTT. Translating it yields CASSLLNTGELFF.